The 22 T cell receptor beta chains reported below all come from one sample, sequenced in a study of shared clonotypes between healthy human individuals. TCRdb's table, derived via immunoSEQ multiplex PCR, lists solely in-frame clones and lacks some. This sample has some 700,000 clones, with 90% found just once. Sample: memory CD8+ T cells from PBMCs. Subset given: CD45RO+ cells pooled with CCR7-negative TemRA cells. All receptors derive from a man between 18 and 29 years old in good health. Some clones in this sample may be carry-over from other donors' samples.

J is TRBJ1-1 and V is TRBV7-9; D is possibly TRBD1 (6 bases). The CDR3 contains 14 residues. Per germline, CDR1 SEHNR and CDR2 FQNEAQ (reference sequence). Trimming took off 1 base at V and 5 bases at J, with 11 bases between the two ends. The CDR3 loop is CASSLVSGVTEAFF. DNA of the CDR3: TGTGCCAGCAGCTTAGTTTCAGGGGTGACTGAAGCTTTCTTT. The whole variable domain, remainder taken from reference TRBV7-9 and TRBJ1-1, is DTGVSQNPRHKITKRGQNVTFRCDPISEHNRLYWYRQTLGQGPEFLTYFQNEAQLEKSRLLSDRFSAERPKGSFSTLEIQRTEQGDSAMYLCASSLVSGVTEAFFGQGTRLTVV.

The genes are TRBV9 and TRBJ2-1, with TRBD2 matching over 9 bases. The CDR3 is made up of 18 amino acids. The V and J ends lost 0 bases and 0 bases, in that order; junction bases with no gene match: 7. Germline V lookup: CDR1 SGDLS, CDR2 YYNGEE. CDR3 sequence reads: CASSVAASGTFSYNEQFF. The CDR3 nucleotides are TGTGCCAGCAGCGTAGCGGCTAGCGGGACCTTCTCCTACAATGAGCAGTTCTTC.

The rearrangement uses TRBV14 and TRBJ1-1; D unclear. The CDR3 has 13 residues. Germline V gene sequence: CDR1 SGHDN, CDR2 FVKESK. Trimming removed 4 bases at V and 6 bases at J, with 12 bases between. CDR3 sequence reads: CASSPSLKAEAFF. CDR3 bases: TGTGCCAGCAGCCCAAGTTTAAAGGCTGAAGCTTTCTTT. The variable domain in full, with the rest retrieved from reference TRBV14 and TRBJ1-1, is EAGVTQFPSHSVIEKGQTVTLRCDPISGHDNLYWYRRVMGKEIKFLLHFVKESKQDESGMPNNRFLAERTGGTYSTLKVQPAELEDSGVYFCASSPSLKAEAFFGQGTRLTVV.

The chain carries TRBV5-5 and TRBJ1-1; 8 bases are a match to TRBD1. The CDR3 is made up of 14 amino acids. V gave up 4 bases and J gave up 5 bases; unmatched junction bases: 7. Per the germline V gene, CDR1 is SGHKS and CDR2 is YYEKEE (reference sequence). This CDR3 reads CASSLYRGGTEAFF. The CDR3 coding sequence is TGTGCCAGCAGCCTATACAGGGGGGGAACTGAAGCTTTCTTT.

This clone was counted between two and nine times. The rearrangement uses TRBV7-9 and TRBJ1-3; perhaps TRBD1 as D (6 bases). This CDR3 has 17 residues. Germline CDR1 reads SEHNR; CDR2 reads FQNEAQ (reference sequence). Trimming removed 6 bases at V and 5 bases at J, with 23 bases between. The CDR3 sequence is CASRFPGQGLRRNTIYF. In nucleotides, the CDR3 is TGTGCCAGCAGGTTTCCGGGACAAGGGCTACGCAGAAACACCATATATTTT.

The chain uses TRBV11-2 and TRBJ1-1; no clear D gene. CDR1 SGHAT and CDR2 FQNNGV come from the germline V gene. V was clipped by 2 bases and J by 4 bases, with 11 bases between them. The CDR3 runs 14 residues. CDR3 nucleotides: TGTGCCAGCAGCTTATACTATGCTAGCACTGAAGCTTTCTTT. Its translation is CASSLYYASTEAFF.

A few counts support this clone. The chain employs TRBV21-1 and TRBJ2-7; whether TRBD2, the table's D call, matches the DNA was not checked. TRBV21-1 is a known pseudogene. CDR3 length equals 18 residues. The CDR3: CASSLRGGSRKSSYEQYF. The CDR3 DNA reads TGTGCCAGCAGCCTAAGGGGGGGTTCAAGAAAGAGCTCCTACGAGCAGTACTTC.

Comments on this clone: The sample contains more than one DNA sequence encoding this CDR3. V gene TRBV11-1 combines with J gene TRBJ2-1; D is uncertain. CDR1 is SGHAT and CDR2 is FQDESV in the germline V gene (reference sequence). This CDR3 has 14 amino acids. V dropped 5 bases and J dropped 4 bases, with 12 bases sitting between them. CDR3 nucleotides: TGTGCCAGCAGCCTCGATTCCTTGTACAATGAGCAGTTCTTC. Protein product: CASSLDSLYNEQFF.

This rearrangement joins TRBV5-1 to TRBJ2-1; TRBD1 matches 10 bases. CDR1 and CDR2 from the germline V gene are SGHRS and YFSETQ. Trimming removed 4 bases from V and 4 bases from J; junction bases left unmatched: 11. The CDR3 runs 17 residues. The CDR3 region has the DNA TGCGCCAGCAGCCTGGAACGACAGGGGGCCTTATACAATGAGCAGTTCTTC. This sequence encodes CASSLERQGALYNEQFF.

The gene calls are TRBV28 and TRBJ2-5, with TRBD1 as a possible D gene (6 bases). This CDR3 contains 14 residues. V dropped 6 bases and J dropped 2 bases, with 13 bases sitting between them. CDR1 is MDHEN and CDR2 is SYDVKM in the germline V gene. The CDR3 reads CASRRTALQETQYF. CDR3 nucleotides: TGTGCCAGCAGAAGGACAGCCCTTCAAGAGACCCAGTACTTC.

The count of this clone is one. The chain has TRBV18 and TRBJ2-2; possibly TRBD1 for D (6 bases). V was cut by 0 bases and J by 1 base, with 9 bases left in between. The CDR3 is made up of 16 amino acids. CDR1 and CDR2 (germline): KGHSH, LQKENI. CDR3 in amino acids: CASSPPGQLNTGELFF. CDR3 sequence (DNA): TGTGCCAGCTCACCACCTGGACAGTTGAACACCGGGGAGCTGTTTTTT. Supplemented by reference TRBV18 and TRBJ2-2, the full variable domain reads NAGVMQNPRHLVRRRGQEARLRCSPMKGHSHVYWYRQLPEEGLKFMVYLQKENIIDESGMPKERFSAEFPKEGPSILRIQQVVRGDSAAYFCASSPPGQLNTGELFFGEGSRLTVL.

The chain has TRBV27 and TRBJ1-1; D call uncertain. Germline V gene data show CDR1 as MNHEY and CDR2 as SMNVEV (reference sequence). V was shortened by 2 bases and J by 3 bases, with 7 bases between the two germline ends. There are 13 residues in the CDR3. Here the CDR3 DNA reads TGTGCCAGCAGTTTAAAGGGTTACACTGAAGCTTTCTTT. It is translated as CASSLKGYTEAFF.

The V and J genes are TRBV30 and TRBJ2-3; D gene ambiguous. The CDR3 totals 9 residues. Trimming removed 3 bases from V and 7 bases from J, with 2 bases in between. Germline V gene data show CDR1 as GTSNPN and CDR2 as SVGIG (reference sequence). The CDR3 reads CAWRHTQYF. CDR3 DNA sequence: TGTGCCTGGAGACATACGCAGTATTTT.

The chain couples TRBV27 to TRBJ2-1, with 9 bases fitting TRBD2. Germline loops: CDR1 MNHEY, CDR2 SMNVEV (reference sequence). The CDR3 loop spans 21 amino acids. V was pared by 1 base and J by 4 bases, with 20 bases of the junction left unmatched. CDR3: CASSLYVAGVAGAEGYNEQFF. The CDR3 nucleotides are TGTGCCAGCAGTTTATACGTCGCCGGGGTAGCGGGAGCTGAGGGGTACAATGAGCAGTTCTTC.

The rearrangement links TRBV14 to TRBJ2-7; maybe TRBD1 (5 bases). CDR1 and CDR2 from the germline V gene are SGHDN and FVKESK. V dropped 3 bases and J dropped 5 bases, with 11 bases sitting between them. CDR3 length equals 13 residues. The CDR3 loop reads CASSQGWGHEQYF. CDR3 in DNA: TGTGCCAGCAGCCAGGGTTGGGGCCACGAGCAGTACTTC.

The CDR3 DNA reads as TGTGCCAGCAGTTTGGACTGGGCGCCCTCTTACAATGAGCAGTTCTTC. Translating it yields CASSLDWAPSYNEQFF. The chain uses TRBV6-5 and TRBJ2-1; a possible D gene is TRBD2 (5 bases). Germline V gives CDR1 MNHEY, CDR2 SVGAGI. V was shortened by 4 bases and J by 4 bases, with 17 bases between the two germline ends. The CDR3 spans 16 residues.

The chain carries TRBV19 and TRBJ1-3; D is unclear. Trimming took off 9 bases at V and 4 bases at J, with 10 bases between the two ends. The CDR3 totals 12 residues. Germline lookup yields CDR1 LNHDA and CDR2 SQIVND (reference sequence). CDR3 region: CASSFRGNTIYF. The CDR3 DNA sequence: TGTGCCAGCAGTTTTAGAGGAAACACCATATATTTT.

This clone showed up just once. This chain joins TRBV19 and TRBJ1-1; the D is unclear. V was pared by 1 base and J by 4 bases, with 10 bases between. The CDR3 has 14 amino acids. The germline gives CDR1 LNHDA, CDR2 SQIVND (reference sequence). The CDR3 bases are TGTGCCAGTAGTATAGTTCCCGGTAGCACTGAAGCTTTCTTT. Protein sequence: CASSIVPGSTEAFF.

The chain joins TRBV5-4 to TRBJ1-2; D unresolved. Trimming cost V 1 base and J 1 base, with 11 bases left between them. CDR1 SGHNT and CDR2 YYREEE come from the germline V gene (reference sequence). The CDR3 is 15 residues long. The CDR3 protein is CASSLMTEINYGYTF. CDR3 in DNA: TGTGCCAGCAGCTTGATGACGGAGATTAACTATGGCTACACCTTC.

The rearrangement joins TRBV11-3 to TRBJ2-1; 8 nucleotides line up with TRBD2. V lost 4 bases to trimming and J lost 2 bases; unmatched junction nucleotides: 4. Germline CDR1 reads SGHNT; CDR2 reads YENEEA. This CDR3 comprises 15 residues. DNA of the CDR3: TGTGCCAGCAGCTCGGGACTAGAGGCCTACAATGAGCAGTTCTTC. Its translation: CASSSGLEAYNEQFF.

V and J are TRBV28 and TRBJ2-7, with D uncertain. The germline V and J ends were trimmed by 6 bases and 0 bases, with 12 bases remaining between them. The CDR3 runs to 14 residues. CDR1 and CDR2 (germline): MDHEN, SYDVKM. The CDR3 DNA follows: TGTGCCAGCAGGCGGACGGTGAGCTCCTACGAGCAGTACTTC. Translating gives CASRRTVSSYEQYF.

The chain links TRBV19 to TRBJ1-1; unclear D gene. Germline CDR1 reads LNHDA; CDR2 reads SQIVND (reference sequence). Trimming took off 1 base at V and 0 bases at J, with 6 bases between the two ends. The CDR3 spans 14 residues. CDR3 DNA: TGTGCCAGTAGTATAGTTTGGATGAACACTGAAGCTTTCTTT. Protein sequence: CASSIVWMNTEAFF.